A single sample is the source of the 8 T cell receptor beta chains below, sequenced in a study of cytomegalovirus exposure and HLA in healthy donors. It was with 60 Vbeta and 13 Jbeta primers that the PCR ran. Produced via immunoSEQ multiplex PCR; TCRdb's table is partial and in-frame only. The data show some 270,000 clones, about nine tenths seen once. The specimen was PBMCs. All receptors derive from a girl aged 2 to 9 in good health and CMV-seronegative.

The chain recombines TRBV7-3 with TRBJ2-2; 7 bases line up with TRBD2. This CDR3 comprises 15 residues. Germline CDR1 and CDR2: SGHTA and FQGTGA. The V gene end was trimmed by 3 bases and the J gene end by 0 bases; junction bases not matched to a gene: 1. The CDR3 protein is CASSLGLPNTGELFF. DNA for the CDR3: TGTGCCAGCAGCTTGGGACTACCGAACACCGGGGAGCTGTTTTTT.

The chain couples TRBV5-1 to TRBJ2-5, with 11 nucleotides matching TRBD2. The CDR3 covers 16 residues. Trimming took 4 bases from V and 3 from J; bases not matched to a gene: 8. Germline loops: CDR1 SGHRS, CDR2 YFSETQ. The CDR3 here is CASSGTSGRPEETQYF. In DNA form, the CDR3 reads TGCGCCAGCAGCGGCACTAGCGGGAGACCAGAAGAGACCCAGTACTTC.

The V call is TRBV7-2, the J call TRBJ1-1; the D gene is possibly TRBD1 (5 bases). The CDR3 is 14 residues long. Germline V gene data show CDR1 as SGHTA and CDR2 as FQGNSA. With 2 bases removed from V and 1 base from J, the gap between germline ends came to 8 bases. This CDR3 reads CASSLRRGNTEAFF. The CDR3 bases are TGTGCCAGCAGCTTACGTAGGGGGAACACTGAAGCTTTCTTT. Filled out from reference TRBV7-2 and TRBJ1-1, the complete variable domain reads GAGVSQSPSNKVTEKGKDVELRCDPISGHTALYWYRQSLGQGLEFLIYFQGNSAPDKSGLPSDRFSAERTGGSVSTLTIQRTQQEDSAVYLCASSLRRGNTEAFFGQGTRLTVV.

The chain links TRBV5-4 to TRBJ2-5; 9 positions agree with TRBD2. CDR3 length: 16 residues. V dropped 0 bases and J dropped 5; count of bases not matched to a gene: 8. CDR1 and CDR2 from the germline V gene are SGHNT and YYREEE (reference sequence). This CDR3 reads CASSLAISGGGETQYF. CDR3 nucleotides: TGTGCCAGCAGCTTGGCAATTAGCGGGGGCGGGGAGACCCAGTACTTC.

This sequence joins TRBV5-6 and TRBJ2-3; D is uncertain. The CDR3 loop spans 13 amino acids. The germline CDR1 and CDR2 sequences are SGHDT and YYEEEE. V was pared by 0 bases and J by 6 bases, with 8 bases between. The CDR3 region is CASSLATADTQYF. DNA of the CDR3: TGTGCCAGCAGCTTGGCAACAGCTGATACGCAGTATTTT.

The chain links TRBV4-2 to TRBJ2-7; 7 bases line up with TRBD2. The V and J ends lost 4 bases and 0 bases, in that order; junction bases with no gene match: 0. The CDR3 covers 13 residues. Germline CDR1 LGHNA, CDR2 YNFKEQ. In nucleotides, the CDR3 is TGTGCCAGCAGCCCGGGGGGCTCCTACGAGCAGTACTTC. Protein sequence: CASSPGGSYEQYF.

The rearrangement uses TRBV10-3 and TRBJ2-2; 8 bases agree with TRBD2. This CDR3 has 17 residues. The ends lost 1 base at V and 4 bases at J; junction bases unmatched: 8. Germline V gives CDR1 ENHRY, CDR2 SYGVKD. The CDR3 here is CAISELGTSGTTGELFF. In nucleotides, the CDR3 is TGTGCCATCAGTGAGTTAGGAACTAGCGGTACCACCGGGGAGCTGTTTTTT.

The CDR3 reads CASGLVQIITPERFDHEQYF. The DNA of the CDR3 is TGTGCTAGTGGTTTGGTACAGATAATAACTCCGGAGCGGTTCGACCACGAGCAGTACTTC. The chain has TRBV12-5 and TRBJ2-5; a possible D gene is TRBD2 (5 bases). The last part of the DNA fits TRBJ2-7 better; the J call may be wrong. Germline V gives CDR1 LGHNT, CDR2 FRNRAP. The CDR3 has 20 residues.